These 9 T cell receptor beta chains share one sample of origin, sequenced in a study of T cell responses to AZD1222 COVID-19 vaccine. The assay was immunoSEQ multiplex PCR, and TCRdb's table has in-frame clones only and misses some. The data show roughly 72,000 clones, with 88% seen just once and roughly 10% held by the top ten. The sample here was peripheral blood, taken 28 days after the second dose of the MenACWY control vaccine. The receptors originated from an adult who received the MenACWY meningococcal vaccine as a control.

The chain is built from TRBV29-1 and TRBJ2-4; tentative D call: TRBD2 (5 bases). V gave up 2 bases and J gave up 8 bases, with 19 bases separating them. Germline V gene data show CDR1 as SQVTM and CDR2 as ANQGSEA. The CDR3 spans 15 residues. CDR3 loop: CSVERGHTPAHIQYF. The DNA of the CDR3 is TGCAGCGTTGAAAGAGGGCATACACCGGCCCACATTCAGTACTTC.

This chain joins TRBV28 and TRBJ1-5; 12 bases are a match to TRBD1. The V segment lost 5 bases and the J segment 7 bases; nucleotides outside the gene matches: 9. The CDR3 contains 16 residues. From germline, CDR1 is MDHEN and CDR2 SYDVKM. This chain's CDR3 is CASSPGTGGAQQPQHF. In DNA form, the CDR3 reads TGTGCCAGCAGTCCCGGGACAGGGGGCGCACAACAGCCCCAGCATTTT. The full variable domain, completed using reference TRBV28 and TRBJ1-5, is DVKVTQSSRYLVKRTGEKVFLECVQDMDHENMFWYRQDPGLGLRLIYFSYDVKMKEKGDIPEGYSVSREKKERFSLILESASTNQTSMYLCASSPGTGGAQQPQHFGDGTRLSIL.

This chain links TRBV29-1 with TRBJ1-2; D is undetermined. CDR1 and CDR2 from the germline V gene are SQVTM and ANQGSEA. V was pared by 6 bases and J by 0 bases, with 8 bases between. The length of the CDR3 is 12 residues. CDR3 bases: TGCAGCGTCGGCGACACTAACTATGGCTACACCTTC. It is translated as CSVGDTNYGYTF. Combining the CDR3 with reference TRBV29-1 and TRBJ1-2 gives the whole variable domain SAVISQKPSRDICQRGTSLTIQCQVDSQVTMMFWYRQQPGQSLTLIATANQGSEATYESGFVIDKFPISRPNLTFSTLTVSNMSPEDSSIYLCSVGDTNYGYTFGSGTRLTVV.

In DNA form, the CDR3 reads TGTGCCAGCAGCTTCTCCGGGGGGGGCCGGGATACGCAGTATTTT. Translated: CASSFSGGGRDTQYF. The chain combines TRBV5-4 with TRBJ2-3; the match to TRBD2 covers 8 bases. The ends lost 2 bases at V and 6 bases at J; junction bases unmatched: 8. The CDR3 runs to 15 residues. The V gene's germline CDR1 is SGHNT and CDR2 YYREEE (reference sequence).

In this sample, this clone turned up a few times. The chain uses TRBV2 and TRBJ1-2; D ambiguous. The CDR3 extends over 13 amino acids. The germline gives CDR1 SNHLY, CDR2 FYNNEI. Trimming took 4 bases from V and 2 from J, leaving 8 bases between them. CDR3 amino acids: CASSVSGNYGYTF. The CDR3 coding sequence is TGTGCCAGCAGTGTTTCTGGGAACTATGGCTACACCTTC.

J is TRBJ1-1 and V is TRBV24-1, with a possible D match to TRBD1 (6 bases). The ends were cut back, 6 bases at V and 5 bases at J, with 12 bases in the middle. The CDR3 consists of 13 residues. Germline assignment: CDR1 KGHDR and CDR2 SFDVKD. Here the CDR3 reads CATSRQDGTEAFF. In DNA form, the CDR3 reads TGTGCCACCAGTCGACAGGACGGAACTGAAGCTTTCTTT.

V gene TRBV12-3 or TRBV12-4 combines with J gene TRBJ1-4, with no clear D. The CDR3 length is 11 residues. The germline V and J ends were trimmed by 8 bases and 4 bases, with 5 bases remaining between them. The CDR3 here is CASGLNEKLFF. As DNA, the CDR3 is TGTGCCAGCGGCCTTAATGAAAAACTGTTTTTT.

This chain joins TRBV30 and TRBJ2-1; 13 positions agree with TRBD2. There are 17 residues in the CDR3. V trimming: 1 base; J trimming: 3 bases; junction bases outside the gene matches: 6. In germline, CDR1 is GTSNPN, CDR2 SVGIG (reference sequence). The CDR3 here is CAWSGLAGGNDYNEQFF. DNA of the CDR3: TGTGCCTGGAGTGGACTAGCGGGGGGCAACGACTACAATGAGCAGTTCTTC.

This clone was recorded only once. The chain employs TRBV13 and TRBJ2-1; 10 bases match TRBD2. Germline V lookup: CDR1 PRHDT, CDR2 FYEKMQ (reference sequence). The ends lost 1 base at V and 6 bases at J; junction bases unmatched: 3. The CDR3 has 15 amino acids. This CDR3 is CASSLDLAGANEQFF. Written as DNA, the CDR3 is TGTGCCAGCAGCTTAGACCTAGCGGGGGCCAATGAGCAGTTCTTC.